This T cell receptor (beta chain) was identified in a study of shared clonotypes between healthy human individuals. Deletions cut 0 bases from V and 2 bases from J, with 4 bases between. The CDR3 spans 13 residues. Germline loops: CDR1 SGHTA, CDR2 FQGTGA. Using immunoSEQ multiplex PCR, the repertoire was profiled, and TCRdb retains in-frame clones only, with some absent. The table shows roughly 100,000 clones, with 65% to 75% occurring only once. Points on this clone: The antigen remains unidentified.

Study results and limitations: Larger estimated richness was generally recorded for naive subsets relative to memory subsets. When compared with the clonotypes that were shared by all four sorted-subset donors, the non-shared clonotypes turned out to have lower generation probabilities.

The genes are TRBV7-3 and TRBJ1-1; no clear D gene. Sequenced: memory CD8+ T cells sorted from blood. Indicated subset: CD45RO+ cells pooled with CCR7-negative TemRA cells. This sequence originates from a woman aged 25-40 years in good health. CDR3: CASSLTINTEAFF. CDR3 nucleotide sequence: TGTGCCAGCAGCTTAACGATTAACACTGAAGCTTTCTTT.